The T cell receptor beta chain described here comes from a study of preoperative IRX-2 immunotherapy in early breast cancer. The length of the CDR3 is 14 residues. Germline CDR1 KGHSH, CDR2 LQKENI. J gave up 5 bases and V 3 bases, and 3 bases lay outside the gene matches. The treatment is: preoperative locoregional IRX-2 cytokine immunotherapy. Samples came from a phase Ib trial of preoperative locoregional IRX-2 cytokine immunotherapy. Produced via immunoSEQ multiplex PCR; TCRdb's table is partial and in-frame only. Found here are under 30,000 clones, approximately 92% of them singletons; the top ten hold roughly 9%.

This sample comprised tumor tissue, obtained after IRX-2 immunotherapy. The chain has TRBV18 and TRBJ2-2, with 7 bases identical to TRBD1. This TCR derives from a human donor with breast cancer. The CDR3 protein is CASSPGQQTGELFF. CDR3 DNA: TGTGCCAGCTCACCGGGACAGCAGACCGGGGAGCTGTTTTTT.